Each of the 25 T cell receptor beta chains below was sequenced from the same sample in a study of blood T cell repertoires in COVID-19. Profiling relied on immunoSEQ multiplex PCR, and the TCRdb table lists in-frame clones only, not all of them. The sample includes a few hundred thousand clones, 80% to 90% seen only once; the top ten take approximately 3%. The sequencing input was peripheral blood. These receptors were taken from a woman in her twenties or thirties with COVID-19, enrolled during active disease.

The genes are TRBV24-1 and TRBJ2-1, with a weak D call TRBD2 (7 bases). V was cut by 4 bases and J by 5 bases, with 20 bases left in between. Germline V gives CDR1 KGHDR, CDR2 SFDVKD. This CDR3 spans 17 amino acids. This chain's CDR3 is CATSETGGSTGDNEQFF. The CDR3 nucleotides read TGTGCCACCAGTGAGACGGGGGGATCGACAGGAGACAATGAGCAGTTCTTC.

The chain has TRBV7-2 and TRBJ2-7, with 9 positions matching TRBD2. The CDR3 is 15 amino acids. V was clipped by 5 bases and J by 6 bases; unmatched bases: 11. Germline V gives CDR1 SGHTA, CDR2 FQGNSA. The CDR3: CASSPGASGIGEQYV. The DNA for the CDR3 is TGTGCCAGCAGCCCGGGGGCTAGCGGGATCGGCGAGCAGTACGTC.

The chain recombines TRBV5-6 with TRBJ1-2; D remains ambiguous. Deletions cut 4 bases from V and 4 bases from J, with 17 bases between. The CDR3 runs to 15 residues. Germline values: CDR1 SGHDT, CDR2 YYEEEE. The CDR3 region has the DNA TGTGCCAGCAGCGAGGGTGCAGTGGGCGTCTATGGCTACACCTTC. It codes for CASSEGAVGVYGYTF.

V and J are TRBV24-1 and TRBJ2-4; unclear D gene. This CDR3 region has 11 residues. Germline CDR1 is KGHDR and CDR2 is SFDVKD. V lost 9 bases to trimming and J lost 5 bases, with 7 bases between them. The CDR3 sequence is CATASENIQYF. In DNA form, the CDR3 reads TGTGCCACCGCCAGCGAAAACATTCAGTACTTC.

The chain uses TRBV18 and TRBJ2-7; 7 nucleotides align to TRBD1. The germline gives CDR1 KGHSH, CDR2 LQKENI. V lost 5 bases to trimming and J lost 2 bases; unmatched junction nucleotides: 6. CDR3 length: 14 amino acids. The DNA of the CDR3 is TGTGCCAGCTCATCCCGACAGGGACCCTACGAGCAGTACTTC. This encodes CASSSRQGPYEQYF.

CDR3 coding DNA: TGTGCCAGCTCCCAGGGGGTAGCTGCAACTAATGAAAAACTGTTTTTT. As protein: CASSQGVAATNEKLFF. The J gene is TRBJ1-4, the V gene TRBV9; 7 nucleotides align to TRBD1. Per the germline V gene, CDR1 is SGDLS and CDR2 is YYNGEE. The CDR3 is 16 amino acids. J gave up 0 bases and V 7 bases, and 9 bases lay outside the gene matches.

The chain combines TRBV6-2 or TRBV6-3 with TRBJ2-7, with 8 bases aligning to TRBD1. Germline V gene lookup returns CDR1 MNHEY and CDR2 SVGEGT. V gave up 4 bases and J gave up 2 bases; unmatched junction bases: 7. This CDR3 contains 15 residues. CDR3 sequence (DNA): TGTGCCAGCAGTTCGGACAGGGTGTTGACCTACGAGCAGTACGTC. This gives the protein CASSSDRVLTYEQYV.

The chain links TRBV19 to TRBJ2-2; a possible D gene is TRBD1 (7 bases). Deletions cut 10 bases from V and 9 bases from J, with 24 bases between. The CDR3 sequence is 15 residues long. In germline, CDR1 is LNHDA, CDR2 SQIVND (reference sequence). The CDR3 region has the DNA TGTGCCACCCGATCGATTACGGAGGGGGCGAGGGAGCTGTTTTTT. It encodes CATRSITEGARELFF.

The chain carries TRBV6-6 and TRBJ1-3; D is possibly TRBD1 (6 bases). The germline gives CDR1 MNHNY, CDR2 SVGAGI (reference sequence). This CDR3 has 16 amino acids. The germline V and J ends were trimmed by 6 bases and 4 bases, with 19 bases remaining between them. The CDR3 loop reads CASSLSGRGIGNTIYF. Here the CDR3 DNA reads TGTGCCAGCAGCCTCTCGGGCAGGGGTATCGGAAACACCATATATTTT.

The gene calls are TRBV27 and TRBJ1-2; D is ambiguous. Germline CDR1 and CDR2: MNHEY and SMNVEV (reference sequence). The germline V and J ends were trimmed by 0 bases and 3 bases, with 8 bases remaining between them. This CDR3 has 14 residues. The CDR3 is CASSLSVRDYGYTF. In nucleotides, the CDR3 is TGTGCCAGCAGTTTATCTGTGCGGGACTATGGCTACACCTTC.

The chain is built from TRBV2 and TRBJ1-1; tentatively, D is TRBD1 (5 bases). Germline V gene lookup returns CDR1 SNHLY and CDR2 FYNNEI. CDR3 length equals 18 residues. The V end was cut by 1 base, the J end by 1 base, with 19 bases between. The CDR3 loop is CASSEEVPGLQRNTEAFF. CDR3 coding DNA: TGTGCCAGCAGTGAAGAGGTTCCGGGACTCCAGAGGAACACTGAAGCTTTCTTT.

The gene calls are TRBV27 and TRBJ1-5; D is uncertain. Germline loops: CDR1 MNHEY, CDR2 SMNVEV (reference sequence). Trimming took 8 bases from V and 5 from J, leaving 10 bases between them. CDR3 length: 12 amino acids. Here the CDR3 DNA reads TGTGCCAGCGGGCAGGACTATCAGCCCCAGCATTTT. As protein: CASGQDYQPQHF.

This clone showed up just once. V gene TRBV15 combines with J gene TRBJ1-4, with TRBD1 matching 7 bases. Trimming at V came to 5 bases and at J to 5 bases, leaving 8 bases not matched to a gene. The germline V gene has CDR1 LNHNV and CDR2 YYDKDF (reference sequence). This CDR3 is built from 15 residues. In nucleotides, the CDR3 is TGTGCCACCAGCTGGGGACAGCGGGTGAATGAAAAACTGTTTTTT. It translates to CATSWGQRVNEKLFF.

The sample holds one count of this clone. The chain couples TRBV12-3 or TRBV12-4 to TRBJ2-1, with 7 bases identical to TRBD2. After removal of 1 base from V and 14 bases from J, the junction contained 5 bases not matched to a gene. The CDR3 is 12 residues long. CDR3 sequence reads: CASSLGGSIEFF. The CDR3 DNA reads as TGTGCCAGCAGTTTAGGCGGGAGTATTGAGTTCTTC.

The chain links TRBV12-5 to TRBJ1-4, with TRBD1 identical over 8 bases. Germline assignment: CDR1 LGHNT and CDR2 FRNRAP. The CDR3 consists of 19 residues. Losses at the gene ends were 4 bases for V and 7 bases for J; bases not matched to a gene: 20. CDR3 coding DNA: TGTGCTAGTGGTTCGATCGGACAGGGATGGGCCTTAGGGATTGAAAAACTGTTTTTT. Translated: CASGSIGQGWALGIEKLFF.

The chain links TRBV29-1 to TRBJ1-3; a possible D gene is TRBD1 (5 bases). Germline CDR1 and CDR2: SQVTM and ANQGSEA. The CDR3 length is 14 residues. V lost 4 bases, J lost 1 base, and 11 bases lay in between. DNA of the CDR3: TGCAGCGTTGTCTACGGGGGATCTGGAAACACCATATATTTT. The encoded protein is CSVVYGGSGNTIYF.

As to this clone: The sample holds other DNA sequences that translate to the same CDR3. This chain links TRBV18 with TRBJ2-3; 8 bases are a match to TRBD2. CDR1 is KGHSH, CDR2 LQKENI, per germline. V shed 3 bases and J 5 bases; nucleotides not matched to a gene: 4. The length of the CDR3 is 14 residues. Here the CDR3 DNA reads TGTGCCAGCTCACCGGGCCTAGCGGGAGATACGCAGTATTTT. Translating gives CASSPGLAGDTQYF.

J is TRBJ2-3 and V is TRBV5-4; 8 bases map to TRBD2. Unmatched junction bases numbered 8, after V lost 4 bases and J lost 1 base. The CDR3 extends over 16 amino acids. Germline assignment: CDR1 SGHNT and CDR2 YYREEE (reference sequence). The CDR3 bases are TGTGCCAGCAGCCCCGGGGTAGCGGGGCGCACAGATACGCAGTATTTT. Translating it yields CASSPGVAGRTDTQYF.

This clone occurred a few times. CDR3 sequence: CASSFGSYEQYF. The CDR3 DNA reads as TGTGCCAGCAGCTTCGGCTCCTACGAGCAGTACTTC. This chain joins TRBV13 and TRBJ2-7; D is undetermined. The CDR3 totals 12 residues. The V and J ends lost 3 bases and 0 bases respectively, with 3 bases between them. Germline loops: CDR1 PRHDT, CDR2 FYEKMQ (reference sequence).

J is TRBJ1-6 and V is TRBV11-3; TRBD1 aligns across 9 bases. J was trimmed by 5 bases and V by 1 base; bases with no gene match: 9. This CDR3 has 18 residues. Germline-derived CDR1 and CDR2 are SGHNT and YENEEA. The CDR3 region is CASSLGLQGALDNSPLHF. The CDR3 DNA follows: TGTGCCAGCAGCTTAGGCCTACAGGGGGCACTTGATAATTCACCCCTCCACTTT. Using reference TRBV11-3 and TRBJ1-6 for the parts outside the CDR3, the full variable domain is EAGVVQSPRYKIIEKKQPVAFWCNPISGHNTLYWYLQNLGQGPELLIRYENEEAVDDSQLPKDRFSAERLKGVDSTLKIQPAELGDSAVYLCASSLGLQGALDNSPLHFGNGTRLTVT.

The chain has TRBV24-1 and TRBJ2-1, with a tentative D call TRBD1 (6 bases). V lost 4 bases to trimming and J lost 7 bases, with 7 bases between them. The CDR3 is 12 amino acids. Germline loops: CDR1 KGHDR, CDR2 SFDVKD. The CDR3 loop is CATSEGGNEQFF. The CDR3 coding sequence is TGTGCCACCAGTGAAGGGGGTAATGAGCAGTTCTTC.

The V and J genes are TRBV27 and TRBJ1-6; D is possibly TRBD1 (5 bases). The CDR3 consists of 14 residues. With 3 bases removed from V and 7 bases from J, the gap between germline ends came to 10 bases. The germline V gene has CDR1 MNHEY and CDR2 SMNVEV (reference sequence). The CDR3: CASSLKGYNSPLHF. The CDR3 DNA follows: TGTGCCAGCAGTTTGAAGGGGTACAATTCACCCCTCCACTTT.

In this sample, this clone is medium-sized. The CDR3 DNA reads TGTGCCACCAGAGCCAGGGGACAGGAAAAACTGTTTTTT. This translates into CATRARGQEKLFF. The chain employs TRBV15 and TRBJ1-4, with 7 positions matching TRBD1. After removal of 6 bases from V and 8 bases from J, the junction contained 6 bases not matched to a gene. The length of the CDR3 is 13 residues. CDR1 and CDR2 (germline): LNHNV, YYDKDF (reference sequence).

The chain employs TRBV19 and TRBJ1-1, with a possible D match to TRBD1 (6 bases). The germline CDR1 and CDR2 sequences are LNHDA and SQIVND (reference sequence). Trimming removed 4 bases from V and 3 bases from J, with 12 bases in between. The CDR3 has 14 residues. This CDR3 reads CASSRGTGYTEAFF. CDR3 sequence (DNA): TGTGCCAGTAGTAGGGGTACAGGGTACACTGAAGCTTTCTTT.

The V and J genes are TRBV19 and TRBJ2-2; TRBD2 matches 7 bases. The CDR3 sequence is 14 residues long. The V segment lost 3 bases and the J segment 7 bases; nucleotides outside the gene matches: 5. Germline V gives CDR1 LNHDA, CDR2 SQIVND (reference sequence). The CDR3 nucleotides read TGTGCCAGTAGTATGGGGAGGGCGAGCGGGGAGCTGTTTTTT. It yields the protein CASSMGRASGELFF.